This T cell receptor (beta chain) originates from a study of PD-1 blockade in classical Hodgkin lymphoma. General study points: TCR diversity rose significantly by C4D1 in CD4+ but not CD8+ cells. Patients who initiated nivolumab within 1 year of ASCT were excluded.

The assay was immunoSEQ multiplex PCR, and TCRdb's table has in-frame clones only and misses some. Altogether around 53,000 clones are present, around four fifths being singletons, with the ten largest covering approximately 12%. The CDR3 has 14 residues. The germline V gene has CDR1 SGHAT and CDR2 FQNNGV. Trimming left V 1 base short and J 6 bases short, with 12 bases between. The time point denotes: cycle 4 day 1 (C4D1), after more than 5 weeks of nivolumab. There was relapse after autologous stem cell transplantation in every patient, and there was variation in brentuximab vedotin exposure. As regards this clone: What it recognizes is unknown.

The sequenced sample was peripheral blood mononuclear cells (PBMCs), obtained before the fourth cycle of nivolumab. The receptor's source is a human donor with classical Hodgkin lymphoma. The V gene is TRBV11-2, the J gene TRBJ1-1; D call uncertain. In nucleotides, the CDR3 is TGTGCCAGCAGCTTAGGGGCAGGATTTCCTGAAGCTTTCTTT. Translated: CASSLGAGFPEAFF.